This entry features one T cell receptor beta chain sequence. Between the trimmed V and J ends, which lost 2 bases and 1 base, there was a span of 5 bases. The CDR3 totals 14 residues. Germline-derived CDR1 and CDR2 are MNHEY and SMNVEV (reference sequence). These data belong to a study of CD8+ T cells in alopecia areata. Noted treatment: oral pan-JAK inhibitor, 5-10 mg twice daily. cDNA reverse transcribed from extracted RNA served as the sequencing template. Generated by immunoSEQ multiplex PCR, the TCRdb table keeps only in-frame clones and is missing some. The data hold about 190,000 clones, with around 64% observed a single time.

Sequences were derived from CD4+ T cells sorted from blood, sampled at approximately week 49, from a patient treated with tofacitinib. The rearrangement joins TRBV27 to TRBJ2-2; D is uncertain. The origin of this receptor is a human donor with alopecia areata. CDR3 nucleotides: TGTGCCAGCAGTTTAAGGTTGAACACCGGGGAGCTGTTTTTT. Translation: CASSLRLNTGELFF.